These 21 T cell receptor beta chains were sequenced from one sample in a study of blood T cell repertoires in COVID-19 (dated by TCRdb to 2020 to 2022). The library came from the immunoSEQ multiplex PCR assay. TCRdb provides this immuneACCESS table in a form limited to in-frame rearrangements. Some clones are lacking; in checked studies, under half of them reflect an unresolved V gene, and why the rest are absent is not known. The sample data list under 100,000 clones, and 80% to 90% of these were observed just once. The ten largest account for approximately 9.3% of the sample. What was sequenced was peripheral blood. The receptors derive from a man aged 50 or older with acute or convalescent COVID-19.

The rearrangement joins TRBV11-1 to TRBJ2-7; TRBD2 agrees at 14 bases. The CDR3 has 16 residues. J gave up 6 bases and V 3 bases, and 7 bases lay outside the gene matches. Germline V gene data show CDR1 as SGHAT and CDR2 as FQDESV (reference sequence). The CDR3 coding sequence is TGTGCCAGCAGCTTGGGACTAGCGGGGGCTAAATCCGAGCAGTACGTC. Amino acid sequence: CASSLGLAGAKSEQYV.

V is TRBV4-1 and J is TRBJ1-5; TRBD1 might be the D (6 bases). The CDR3 is made up of 17 amino acids. Trimming took 0 bases from V and 1 from J, leaving 13 bases between them. The germline CDR1 and CDR2 sequences are MGHRA and YSYEKL. CDR3 sequence reads: CASSQESNRVSNQPQHF. CDR3 nucleotides: TGCGCCAGCAGCCAAGAATCAAACAGGGTAAGCAATCAGCCCCAGCATTTT.

This clone occurred once. The J gene is TRBJ1-2, the V gene TRBV3-1 (or the pseudogene TRBV3-2); D is perhaps TRBD1 (5 bases). The germline V gene encodes CDR1 LGHDT and CDR2 YNNKEL (reference sequence). V was trimmed by 2 bases and J by 9 bases, leaving 13 bases between them. The CDR3 consists of 13 residues. The DNA for the CDR3 is TGTGCCAGCAGCCAACAGGTGGGGCAGAGCTACACCTTC. Residues: CASSQQVGQSYTF.

V is TRBV7-3 and J is TRBJ2-2; the match to TRBD1 covers 9 bases. The CDR3 totals 16 residues. CDR1 is SGHTA, CDR2 FQGTGA, per germline. V was clipped by 4 bases and J by 2 bases; unmatched bases: 5. The CDR3 here is CASSSTGGSNTGELFF. Here the CDR3 DNA reads TGTGCCAGCAGCTCCACAGGGGGCAGCAACACCGGGGAGCTGTTTTTT. Looking up the rest from reference TRBV7-3 and TRBJ2-2 gives the full variable domain: GAGVSQTPSNKVTEKGKYVELRCDPISGHTALYWYRQSLGQGPEFLIYFQGTGAADDSGLPNDRFFAVRPEGSVSTLKIQRTERGDSAVYLCASSSTGGSNTGELFFGEGSRLTVL.

V and J are TRBV27 and TRBJ2-7; weak D call: TRBD1 (5 bases). The V end was cut by 6 bases, the J end by 2 bases, with 14 bases between. The CDR3 contains 14 residues. Germline lookup yields CDR1 MNHEY and CDR2 SMNVEV (reference sequence). CDR3: CASRRRQGTYEQYF. DNA for the CDR3: TGTGCCAGCAGGCGAAGGCAGGGAACCTACGAGCAGTACTTC.

The rearrangement joins TRBV28 to TRBJ1-1; D remains unclear. Germline values: CDR1 MDHEN, CDR2 SYDVKM. Trimming took off 9 bases at V and 2 bases at J, with 16 bases between the two ends. The CDR3 contains 14 residues. The CDR3 sequence: CASAAGSLNTEAFF. In nucleotides, the CDR3 is TGTGCCAGTGCCGCGGGGTCCCTCAACACTGAAGCTTTCTTT.

The chain is built from TRBV10-3 and TRBJ1-2; D is undetermined. This CDR3 comprises 17 residues. Germline-derived CDR1 and CDR2 are ENHRY and SYGVKD. Trimming shortened V by 3 bases and J by 0 bases, and 17 bases separated the two germline ends. CDR3 loop: CAISEINMAATNYGYTF. CDR3 nucleotides: TGTGCCATCAGTGAAATAAATATGGCGGCGACTAACTATGGCTACACCTTC.

This clone showed up just a few times. V gene TRBV10-3 combines with J gene TRBJ2-7, with a weak D call TRBD1 (5 bases). This CDR3 comprises 16 residues. In germline, CDR1 is ENHRY, CDR2 SYGVKD. The V gene lost 0 bases and the J gene lost 0 bases, with 12 bases spanning the gap. The chain's CDR3 is CAISESSSRASYEQYF. The CDR3 DNA follows: TGTGCCATCAGTGAGTCCAGTAGCAGGGCCTCCTACGAGCAGTACTTC.

The rearrangement uses TRBV15 and TRBJ1-4; weak D call: TRBD1 (6 bases). Between the trimmed V and J ends, which lost 5 bases and 7 bases, there was a span of 11 bases. From germline, CDR1 is LNHNV and CDR2 YYDKDF (reference sequence). This CDR3 spans 13 amino acids. The CDR3 bases are TGTGCCACCAGCTGGGGGCCGGGTGAAAAACTGTTTTTT. This gives the protein CATSWGPGEKLFF. The whole variable domain, filled in from reference TRBV15 and TRBJ1-4, reads DAMVIQNPRYQVTQFGKPVTLSCSQTLNHNVMYWYQQKSSQAPKLLFHYYDKDFNNEADTPDNFQSRRPNTSFCFLDIRSPGLGDTAMYLCATSWGPGEKLFFGSGTQLSVL.

CDR3 in amino acids: CASSQVGGSEQFF. The CDR3 region has the DNA TGTGCCAGCAGCCAAGTGGGGGGGAGTGAGCAGTTCTTC. The chain is built from TRBV3-1 (or the pseudogene TRBV3-2) and TRBJ2-1; 7 bases agree with TRBD2. V gave up 1 base and J gave up 9 bases; unmatched junction bases: 3. The CDR3 runs to 13 residues. CDR1 and CDR2 from the germline V gene are LGHDT and YNNKEL (reference sequence).

The chain employs TRBV19 and TRBJ1-2, with 10 bases fitting TRBD1. Trimming removed 6 bases from V and 5 bases from J; junction bases left unmatched: 3. Germline loops: CDR1 LNHDA, CDR2 SQIVND (reference sequence). The CDR3 totals 13 residues. The CDR3 protein is CASSTGQGYGYTF. The CDR3 DNA reads as TGTGCCAGTAGCACGGGACAGGGGTATGGCTACACCTTC.

The chain joins TRBV6-5 to TRBJ1-1, with unresolved D. Germline CDR1 reads MNHEY; CDR2 reads SVGAGI. Trimming took off 6 bases at V and 6 bases at J, with 20 bases between the two ends. The CDR3 is 15 residues long. In DNA, the CDR3 is TGTGCCAGCAGCCCGGCGGTCGGTGGTAGCGCTGAAGCTTTCTTT. This gives the protein CASSPAVGGSAEAFF.

The rearrangement uses TRBV2 and TRBJ1-1; a weak D match, TRBD1 (6 bases). Germline V gene sequence: CDR1 SNHLY, CDR2 FYNNEI. The CDR3 sequence is 15 residues long. V was cut by 7 bases and J by 3 bases, with 18 bases left in between. CDR3 nucleotides: TGTGCCAGCATCCCACCGACAGGCGGGTACACTGAAGCTTTCTTT. This codes for CASIPPTGGYTEAFF.

The CDR3 region has the DNA TGTGCCATCAGTGGAGGCGGGGAGACCACCGGGGAGCTGTTTTTT. It yields the protein CAISGGGETTGELFF. The chain is built from TRBV10-3 and TRBJ2-2; TRBD2 might be the D (6 bases). The CDR3 runs 15 residues. CDR1 ENHRY and CDR2 SYGVKD come from the germline V gene. Trimming shortened V by 4 bases and J by 4 bases, and 13 bases separated the two germline ends.

The V gene is TRBV5-8, the J gene TRBJ2-5, with TRBD1 as a possible D gene (5 bases). Germline lookup yields CDR1 SGHTS and CDR2 YDEGEE. V lost 1 base and J lost 1, with 8 bases in between. This CDR3 is 14 amino acids long. In DNA form, the CDR3 reads TGTGCCAGCAGCTTGACACAGGTCCAAGAGACCCAGTACTTC. Its translation: CASSLTQVQETQYF.

V and J are TRBV28 and TRBJ1-1, with 12 nucleotides matching TRBD1. CDR3 length equals 13 residues. Germline V CDR1 and CDR2: MDHEN, SYDVKM. With 6 bases clipped from V and 8 bases from J, the junction kept 4 bases outside the gene matches. The CDR3, as DNA: TGTGCCAGCAGGGGGACAGGGGGCGGAGAAGCTTTCTTT. As protein: CASRGTGGGEAFF.

A remark on this clone: At one end the junction does not follow the germline gene, possibly because of a read error. This chain links TRBV9 with TRBJ2-5; D is ambiguous. The CDR3 is 13 amino acids. The germline gives CDR1 SGDLS, CDR2 YYNGEE. The CDR3, as DNA: TGTGCCAGCAGCGTAGAAGTACAAGAGGCCCAGTACTTC. As protein: CASSVEVQEAQYF.

This clone turned up a few times. The chain recombines TRBV21-1 with TRBJ1-1. TRBV21-1 is a documented pseudogene. The CDR3 covers 14 residues. For the CDR3, the DNA is TGTGCCAGCAGCAAAGAAGGGAGAGTCACTGAAGCTTTCTTT. Translated, it gives CASSKEGRVTEAFF.

The chain joins TRBV2 to TRBJ2-5; possibly TRBD1 for D (6 bases). Trimming removed 2 bases from V and 0 bases from J, with 7 bases in between. CDR1 SNHLY and CDR2 FYNNEI come from the germline V gene. The CDR3 extends over 14 amino acids. The CDR3 DNA is TGTGCCAGCAGTGAAAACAGGGACCAAGAGACCCAGTACTTC. Translating gives CASSENRDQETQYF.

The chain carries TRBV2 and TRBJ2-3, with no clear D. CDR3 size: 14 residues. The germline V gene has CDR1 SNHLY and CDR2 FYNNEI. With 4 bases removed from V and 8 bases from J, the gap between germline ends came to 16 bases. The CDR3 loop reads CASSVSNSQVTQYF. The CDR3 DNA is TGTGCCAGCAGTGTATCGAACTCCCAGGTTACGCAGTATTTT.

V is TRBV5-4 and J is TRBJ1-6; maybe TRBD1 (5 bases). Trimming removed 2 bases from V and 5 bases from J, with 8 bases in between. The germline V gene has CDR1 SGHNT and CDR2 YYREEE (reference sequence). The CDR3 contains 14 residues. The CDR3 sequence is CASSFAGHNSPLHF. CDR3 coding DNA: TGTGCCAGCAGCTTTGCAGGGCATAATTCACCCCTCCACTTT.